These 18 T cell receptor beta chains were all obtained from the same sample, sequenced in a study of TIL therapy for anti-PD-1-resistant metastatic lung cancer. This was the immunoSEQ v3 assay. Only in-frame clones appear in the TCRdb table, and some are missing; sequencing was by immunoSEQ multiplex PCR. This sample has around 100,000 clones, with 50% to 70% found just once. Time point reported: pre-treatment sample, taken before nivolumab and TIL therapy. Pleural nodules or supraclavicular lymph nodes made up most of the excised metastases sampled. Sample: tumor tissue, taken at baseline. The receptors here all came from a person aged 25 to 79 with non-small cell lung cancer.

This clone was seen at least ten times. J is TRBJ1-1 and V is TRBV6-5; 9 bases line up with TRBD1. Germline V gives CDR1 MNHEY, CDR2 SVGAGI. The trim removed 9 bases at V and 11 bases at J, leaving 10 bases unmatched. CDR3 size: 12 residues. CDR3 sequence (DNA): TGTGCCAGTTCCGGGACAGGGTCACGCGCTTTCTTT. It is translated as CASSGTGSRAFF.

The chain links TRBV11-1 to TRBJ2-7; tentative D call: TRBD1 (6 bases). Germline CDR1 and CDR2: SGHAT and FQDESV (reference sequence). Trimming took 9 bases from V and 1 from J, leaving 13 bases between them. The CDR3 has 13 amino acids. The CDR3 spells CASGQGLSYEQYF. DNA for the CDR3: TGTGCCAGTGGGCAGGGGTTATCCTACGAGCAGTACTTC.

The rearrangement links TRBV4-1 to TRBJ2-5; TRBD2 matches 11 bases. The CDR3 is made up of 15 amino acids. Germline loops: CDR1 MGHRA, CDR2 YSYEKL. The junction had 5 bases not matched to a gene; V was cut back by 3 bases and J by 5 bases. In DNA, the CDR3 is TGCGCCAGCAGCCATATTAGCGGGAGGGATGAGACCCAGTACTTC. Its translation is CASSHISGRDETQYF.

This clone appeared once. The rearrangement uses TRBV6-5 and TRBJ1-3; the match to TRBD1 covers 7 bases. The trim removed 4 bases at V and 2 bases at J, leaving 5 bases unmatched. Germline CDR1 is MNHEY and CDR2 is SVGAGI. The CDR3 runs 15 residues. In DNA form, the CDR3 reads TGTGCCAGCAGTTGGGGGACAGCTACTGGAAACACCATATATTTT. This translates into CASSWGTATGNTIYF.

The V gene is TRBV5-6, the J gene TRBJ2-5, with 13 bases matching TRBD2. The length of the CDR3 is 17 residues. Losses at the gene ends were 2 bases for V and 0 bases for J; bases not matched to a gene: 4. Germline V gene data show CDR1 as SGHDT and CDR2 as YYEEEE. CDR3 in DNA: TGTGCCAGCAGCTTCCGAACTAGCGGGGGGGACCAAGAGACCCAGTACTTC. It specifies CASSFRTSGGDQETQYF.

This clone was counted a few times. The gene calls are TRBV7-9 and TRBJ1-4; D gene ambiguous. The length of the CDR3 is 15 residues. The V and J ends lost 1 base and 8 bases respectively, with 14 bases between them. Germline CDR1 SEHNR, CDR2 FQNEAQ (reference sequence). The CDR3 loop reads CASSLGAELQEKLFF. DNA for the CDR3: TGTGCCAGCAGCTTAGGGGCAGAGTTACAAGAAAAACTGTTTTTT.

The rearrangement uses TRBV10-2 and TRBJ2-3; TRBD2 matches 8 bases. V trimming: 7 bases; J trimming: 1 base; junction bases outside the gene matches: 13. The CDR3 totals 17 residues. In germline, CDR1 is WSHSY, CDR2 SAAADI. This CDR3 reads CASTLTGGRGGTDTQYF. CDR3 in DNA: TGCGCCAGCACCTTAACGGGAGGGAGAGGCGGCACAGATACGCAGTATTTT.

The rearrangement joins TRBV28 to TRBJ1-1, with no clear D. The CDR3 contains 11 residues. The V gene's germline CDR1 is MDHEN and CDR2 SYDVKM. V was clipped by 10 bases and J by 1 base, with 7 bases between them. The CDR3 here is CATRGNTEAFF. The CDR3 coding sequence is TGTGCCACCCGAGGGAACACTGAAGCTTTCTTT.

The genes are TRBV5-5 and TRBJ1-3, with TRBD1 matching 8 bases. The CDR3 loop spans 17 amino acids. V dropped 4 bases and J dropped 2; count of bases not matched to a gene: 11. Germline CDR1 SGHKS, CDR2 YYEKEE (reference sequence). CDR3 protein: CASSLGQGRAPGNTIYF. In nucleotides, the CDR3 is TGTGCCAGCAGCCTAGGACAGGGAAGAGCGCCTGGAAACACCATATATTTT.

V gene TRBV4-2 combines with J gene TRBJ2-7; no clear D gene. Between the trimmed V and J ends, which lost 3 bases and 0 bases, there was a span of 12 bases. This CDR3 is 15 amino acids long. CDR1 is LGHNA, CDR2 YNFKEQ, per germline. The CDR3 sequence: CASSQPGLSSYEQYF. The CDR3 region has the DNA TGTGCCAGCAGCCAGCCCGGGCTCAGCTCCTACGAGCAGTACTTC.

This clone was seen a handful of times. The chain is built from TRBV7-9 and TRBJ1-5, with D maybe TRBD1 (5 bases). Per germline, CDR1 SEHNR and CDR2 FQNEAQ (reference sequence). The CDR3 has 16 amino acids. The V and J ends lost 5 bases and 0 bases respectively, with 14 bases between them. The CDR3 DNA reads as TGTGCCAGCAGCCAAGACAGCTCCTATAGCAATCAGCCCCAGCATTTT. Amino acids: CASSQDSSYSNQPQHF.

The CDR3 here is CASSSRQTGDYGYTF. DNA of the CDR3: TGCGCCAGCAGCTCCCGCCAGACTGGGGACTATGGCTACACCTTC. The chain combines TRBV5-1 with TRBJ1-2; D gene ambiguous. V was trimmed by 3 bases and J by 3 bases, leaving 15 bases between them. This CDR3 region has 15 residues. CDR1 SGHRS and CDR2 YFSETQ come from the germline V gene.

J is TRBJ2-7 and V is TRBV28, with a weak D call TRBD1 (6 bases). V shed 5 bases and J shed 0 bases, with 11 bases lying between them. The CDR3 extends over 14 amino acids. Germline CDR1 and CDR2: MDHEN and SYDVKM. The CDR3 here is CASSRGGSSYEQYF. CDR3 DNA sequence: TGTGCCAGCAGTAGAGGGGGAAGCTCCTACGAGCAGTACTTC.

The chain employs TRBV9 and TRBJ2-1; 8 bases are a match to TRBD2. V lost 4 bases, J lost 5 bases, and 11 bases stayed unmatched. Per germline, CDR1 SGDLS and CDR2 YYNGEE. CDR3 length: 16 residues. The DNA for the CDR3 is TGTGCCAGCAGCCCCCGAACGGGGGGGCCGAACAATGAGCAGTTCTTC. Translation: CASSPRTGGPNNEQFF.

This clone was recorded a few times. This chain uses TRBV6-2 or TRBV6-3 with TRBJ2-2, with TRBD2 matching 10 bases. With V trimmed by 2 bases and J by 4 bases, 7 bases remained unmatched. The CDR3 covers 17 residues. Germline loops: CDR1 MNHEY, CDR2 SVGEGT. CDR3 sequence: CASSYALAGESTGELFF. The DNA for the CDR3 is TGTGCCAGCAGTTACGCTCTAGCGGGGGAGTCCACCGGGGAGCTGTTTTTT.

This clone was counted only a few times. This chain connects TRBV7-3 to TRBJ2-6; TRBD1 aligns across 7 bases. The CDR3 has 16 residues. Germline lookup yields CDR1 SGHTA and CDR2 FQGTGA. V dropped 5 bases and J dropped 5; count of bases not matched to a gene: 9. Written as DNA, the CDR3 is TGTGCCAGCAGCCTAGGACAGGCCAAACGGGCCAACGTCCTGACTTTC. Translation: CASSLGQAKRANVLTF.

V usage is TRBV12-3 or TRBV12-4 and J usage is TRBJ1-1; D perhaps matches TRBD1 (5 bases). This CDR3 has 13 residues. The V end lost 6 bases, the J end lost 0 bases, and 8 bases lay between the germline ends. The CDR3 region is CASRVQVNTEAFF. In DNA, the CDR3 is TGTGCCAGCAGGGTACAGGTGAACACTGAAGCTTTCTTT.

The chain joins TRBV30 to TRBJ2-7; D uncertain. Germline CDR1 is GTSNPN and CDR2 is SVGIG (reference sequence). V was clipped by 5 bases and J by 4 bases, with 9 bases between them. The CDR3 is made up of 11 amino acids. The CDR3 DNA reads as TGTGCCTGGGCTCACTCATACGAGCAGTACTTC. It yields the protein CAWAHSYEQYF.